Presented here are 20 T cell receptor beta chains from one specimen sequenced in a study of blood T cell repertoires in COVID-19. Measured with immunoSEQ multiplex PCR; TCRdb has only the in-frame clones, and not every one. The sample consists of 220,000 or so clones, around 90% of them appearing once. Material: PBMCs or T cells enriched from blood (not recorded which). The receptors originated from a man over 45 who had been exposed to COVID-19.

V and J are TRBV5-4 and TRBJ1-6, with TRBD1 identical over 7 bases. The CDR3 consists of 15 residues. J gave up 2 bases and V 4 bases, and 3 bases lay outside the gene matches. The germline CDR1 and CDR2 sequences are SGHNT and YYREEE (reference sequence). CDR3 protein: CASSPGTAYNSPLHF. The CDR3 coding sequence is TGTGCCAGCAGCCCAGGGACAGCCTATAATTCACCCCTCCACTTT.

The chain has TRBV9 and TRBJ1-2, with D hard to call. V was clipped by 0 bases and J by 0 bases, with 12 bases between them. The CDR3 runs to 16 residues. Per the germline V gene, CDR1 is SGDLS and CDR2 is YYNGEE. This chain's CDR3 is CASSVDKAGTNYGYTF. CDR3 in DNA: TGTGCCAGCAGCGTAGATAAGGCAGGAACTAACTATGGCTACACCTTC.

The CDR3 DNA follows: TGTGCCAGCAGCCAGACAGGATCAACTAATGAAAAACTGTTTTTT. Its protein product is CASSQTGSTNEKLFF. V gene TRBV2 combines with J gene TRBJ1-4; tentative D call: TRBD1 (6 bases). The CDR3 loop spans 15 amino acids. Trimming cost V 6 bases and J 0 bases, with 11 bases left between them. From germline, CDR1 is SNHLY and CDR2 FYNNEI.

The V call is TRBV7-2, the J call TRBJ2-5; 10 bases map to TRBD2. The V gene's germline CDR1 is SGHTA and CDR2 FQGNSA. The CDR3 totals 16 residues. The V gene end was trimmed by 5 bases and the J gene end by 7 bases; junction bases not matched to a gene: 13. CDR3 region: CASSPRGLALSVTQYF. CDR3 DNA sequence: TGTGCCAGCAGCCCCAGGGGACTAGCGTTATCGGTGACCCAGTACTTC.

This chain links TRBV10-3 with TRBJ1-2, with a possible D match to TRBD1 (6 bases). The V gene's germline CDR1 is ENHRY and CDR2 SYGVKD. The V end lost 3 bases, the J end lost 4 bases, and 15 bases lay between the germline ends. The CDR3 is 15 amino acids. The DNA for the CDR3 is TGTGCCATCAGTGAAGAATACGGACAGCCCTATGGCTACACCTTC. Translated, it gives CAISEEYGQPYGYTF.

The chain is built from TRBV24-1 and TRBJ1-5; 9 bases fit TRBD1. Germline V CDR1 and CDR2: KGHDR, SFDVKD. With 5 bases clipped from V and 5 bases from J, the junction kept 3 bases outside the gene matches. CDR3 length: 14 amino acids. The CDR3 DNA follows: TGTGCCACCAGTGCGGGACAGGGATATCAGCCCCAGCATTTT. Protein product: CATSAGQGYQPQHF.

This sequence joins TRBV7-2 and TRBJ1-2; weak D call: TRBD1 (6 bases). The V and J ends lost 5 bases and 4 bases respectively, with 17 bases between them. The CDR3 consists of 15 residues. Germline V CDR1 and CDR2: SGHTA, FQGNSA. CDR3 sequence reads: CASSQRGGTPYGYTF. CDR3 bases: TGTGCCAGCAGCCAGAGGGGGGGGACCCCCTATGGCTACACCTTC. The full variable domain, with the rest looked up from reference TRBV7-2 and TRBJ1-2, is GAGVSQSPSNKVTEKGKDVELRCDPISGHTALYWYRQSLGQGLEFLIYFQGNSAPDKSGLPSDRFSAERTGGSVSTLTIQRTQQEDSAVYLCASSQRGGTPYGYTFGSGTRLTVV.

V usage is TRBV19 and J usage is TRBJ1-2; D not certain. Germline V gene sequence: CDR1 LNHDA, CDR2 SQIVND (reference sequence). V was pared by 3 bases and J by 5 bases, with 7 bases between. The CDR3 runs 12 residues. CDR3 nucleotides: TGTGCCAGTAGTATCTACGGGTATGGCTACACCTTC. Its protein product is CASSIYGYGYTF.

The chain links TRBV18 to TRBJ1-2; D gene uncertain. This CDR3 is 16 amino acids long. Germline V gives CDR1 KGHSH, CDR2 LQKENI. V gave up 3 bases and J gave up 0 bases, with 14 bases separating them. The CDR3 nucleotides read TGTGCCAGCTCACCGCGGGTTGAACCGGCTAACTATGGCTACACCTTC. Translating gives CASSPRVEPANYGYTF.

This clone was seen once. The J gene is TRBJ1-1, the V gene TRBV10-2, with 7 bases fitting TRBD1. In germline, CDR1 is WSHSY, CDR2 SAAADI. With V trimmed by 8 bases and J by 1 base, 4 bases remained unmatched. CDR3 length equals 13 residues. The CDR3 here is CASRDSGNTEAFF. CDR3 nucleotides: TGCGCCAGCCGGGACAGTGGGAACACTGAAGCTTTCTTT.

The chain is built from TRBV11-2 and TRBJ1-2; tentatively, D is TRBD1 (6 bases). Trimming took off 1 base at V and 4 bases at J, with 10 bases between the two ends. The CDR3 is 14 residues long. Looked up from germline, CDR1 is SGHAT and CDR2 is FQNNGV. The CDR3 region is CASSLVAGAYGYTF. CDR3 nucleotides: TGTGCCAGCAGCTTAGTGGCAGGGGCCTATGGCTACACCTTC. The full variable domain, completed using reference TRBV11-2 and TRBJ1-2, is EAGVAQSPRYKIIEKRQSVAFWCNPISGHATLYWYQQILGQGPKLLIQFQNNGVVDDSQLPKDRFSAERLKGVDSTLKIQPAKLEDSAVYLCASSLVAGAYGYTFGSGTRLTVV.

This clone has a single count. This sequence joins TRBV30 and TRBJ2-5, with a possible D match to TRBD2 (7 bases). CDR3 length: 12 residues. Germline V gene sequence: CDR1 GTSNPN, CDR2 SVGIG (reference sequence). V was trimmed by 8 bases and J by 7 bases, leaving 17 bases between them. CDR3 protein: CAAKGGGATQYF. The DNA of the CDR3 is TGTGCCGCAAAAGGGGGGGGCGCGACCCAGTACTTC.

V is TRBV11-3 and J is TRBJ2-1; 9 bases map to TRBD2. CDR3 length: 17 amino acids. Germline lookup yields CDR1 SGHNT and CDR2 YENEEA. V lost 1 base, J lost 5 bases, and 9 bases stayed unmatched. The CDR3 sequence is CASSLGLRLAVDNEQFF. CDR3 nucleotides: TGTGCCAGCAGCTTAGGCCTCCGACTAGCGGTCGACAATGAGCAGTTCTTC. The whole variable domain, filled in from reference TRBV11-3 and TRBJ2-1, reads EAGVVQSPRYKIIEKKQPVAFWCNPISGHNTLYWYLQNLGQGPELLIRYENEEAVDDSQLPKDRFSAERLKGVDSTLKIQPAELGDSAVYLCASSLGLRLAVDNEQFFGPGTRLTVL.

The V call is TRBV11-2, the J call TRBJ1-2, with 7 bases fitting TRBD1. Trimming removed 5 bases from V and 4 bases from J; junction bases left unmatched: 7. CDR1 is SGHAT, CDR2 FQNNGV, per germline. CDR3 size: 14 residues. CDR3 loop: CASSHIDRAYGYTF. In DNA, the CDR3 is TGTGCCAGCAGCCACATAGACAGGGCCTATGGCTACACCTTC.

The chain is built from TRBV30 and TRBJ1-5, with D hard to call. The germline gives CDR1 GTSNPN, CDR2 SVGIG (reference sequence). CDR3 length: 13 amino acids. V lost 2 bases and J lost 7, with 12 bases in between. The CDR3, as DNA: TGTGCCTGGAGTATCGCAGATAAGCAGCCCCAGCATTTT. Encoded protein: CAWSIADKQPQHF.

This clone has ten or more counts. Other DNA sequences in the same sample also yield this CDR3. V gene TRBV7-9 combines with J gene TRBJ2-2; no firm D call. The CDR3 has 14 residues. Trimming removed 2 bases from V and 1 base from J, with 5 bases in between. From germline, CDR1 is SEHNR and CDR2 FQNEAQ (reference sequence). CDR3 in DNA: TGTGCCAGCAGCTTATATATGAACACCGGGGAGCTGTTTTTT. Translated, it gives CASSLYMNTGELFF.

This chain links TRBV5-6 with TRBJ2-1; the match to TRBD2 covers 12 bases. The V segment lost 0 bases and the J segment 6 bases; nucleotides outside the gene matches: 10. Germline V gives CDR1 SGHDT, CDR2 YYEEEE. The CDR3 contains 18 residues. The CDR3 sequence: CASSLDLPSGGGLNEQFF. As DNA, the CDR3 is TGTGCCAGCAGCTTGGATCTCCCTAGCGGGGGGGGACTCAATGAGCAGTTCTTC.

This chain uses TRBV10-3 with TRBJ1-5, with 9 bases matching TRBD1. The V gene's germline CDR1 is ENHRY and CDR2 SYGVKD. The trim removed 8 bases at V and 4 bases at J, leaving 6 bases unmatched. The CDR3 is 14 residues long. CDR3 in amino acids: CAIGGTGRNQPQHF. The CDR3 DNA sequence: TGTGCCATCGGCGGGACAGGGAGGAATCAGCCCCAGCATTTT.

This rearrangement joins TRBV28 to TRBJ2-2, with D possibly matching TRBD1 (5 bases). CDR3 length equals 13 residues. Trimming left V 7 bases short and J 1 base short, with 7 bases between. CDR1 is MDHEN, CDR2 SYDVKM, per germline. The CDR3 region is CASIDRNTGELFF. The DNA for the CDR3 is TGTGCCAGCATTGACAGGAACACCGGGGAGCTGTTTTTT.

The CDR3 DNA reads as TGTGCCATCAGTGAAGTACTAGCTGGGGTCGGGACCCAGTACTTC. It specifies CAISEVLAGVGTQYF. This chain connects TRBV10-3 to TRBJ2-5; D perhaps matches TRBD2 (6 bases). CDR1 and CDR2 (germline): ENHRY, SYGVKD. V was shortened by 3 bases and J by 7 bases, with 18 bases between the two germline ends. The CDR3 runs to 15 residues.